These 6 T cell receptor beta chains originate from one sample sequenced in a study of blood T cell repertoires in COVID-19. Libraries were prepared by immunoSEQ multiplex PCR; TCRdb keeps only in-frame clonotypes and omits some of them. The table lists 300,000 or so clones, roughly 88% of them singletons. Sequencing was done on a sample of peripheral blood. The receptors stem from a woman in her thirties with COVID-19, enrolled during active disease.

The chain combines TRBV7-2 with TRBJ2-5; D remains ambiguous. Germline CDR1 SGHTA, CDR2 FQGNSA. Trimming stripped 3 bases from V and 1 base from J, with 15 bases between. This CDR3 is built from 16 residues. CDR3: CASSFGGALGQETQYF. DNA of the CDR3: TGTGCCAGCAGCTTTGGCGGCGCCCTAGGCCAAGAGACCCAGTACTTC.

This clone came up many times. The chain employs TRBV25-1 and TRBJ2-7; the match to TRBD1 covers 8 bases. The germline gives CDR1 MGHDK, CDR2 SYGVNS. This CDR3 comprises 16 residues. V shed 3 bases, J shed 2 bases, and the junction held 9 bases outside the gene matches. The CDR3 nucleotides read TGTGCCAGCAGTGAGGGGAGGACAGGGATTCCCTACGAGCAGTACTTC. As protein: CASSEGRTGIPYEQYF.

The chain is built from TRBV7-2 and TRBJ2-5; D ambiguous. V gave up 2 bases and J gave up 3 bases, with 10 bases separating them. CDR1 SGHTA and CDR2 FQGNSA come from the germline V gene. This CDR3 has 14 residues. This CDR3 reads CASSLTRGKETQYF. The CDR3, as DNA: TGTGCCAGCAGCTTAACCCGCGGAAAAGAGACCCAGTACTTC.

The chain has TRBV12-3 or TRBV12-4 and TRBJ1-2; possibly TRBD1 for D (5 bases). V was pared by 5 bases and J by 4 bases, with 11 bases between. The CDR3 consists of 13 residues. The CDR3 spells CASSPDRSYGYTF. In nucleotides, the CDR3 is TGTGCCAGCAGTCCCGACAGATCCTATGGCTACACCTTC.

The chain links TRBV10-3 to TRBJ2-1, with 8 bases lining up with TRBD1. The V segment lost 8 bases and the J segment 5 bases; nucleotides outside the gene matches: 8. Germline V gene sequence: CDR1 ENHRY, CDR2 SYGVKD. The CDR3 extends over 14 amino acids. Written as DNA, the CDR3 is TGTGCCATCTCTGGACAGGGCGGGAACAATGAGCAGTTCTTC. It specifies CAISGQGGNNEQFF.

The chain links TRBV11-2 to TRBJ1-2, with TRBD1 as a possible D gene (5 bases). This CDR3 region has 13 residues. Germline V CDR1 and CDR2: SGHAT, FQNNGV. The V and J ends lost 4 bases and 4 bases respectively, with 10 bases between them. CDR3 residues: CASSSHGGYGYTF. In nucleotides, the CDR3 is TGTGCCAGCAGCTCCCACGGGGGCTATGGCTACACCTTC.